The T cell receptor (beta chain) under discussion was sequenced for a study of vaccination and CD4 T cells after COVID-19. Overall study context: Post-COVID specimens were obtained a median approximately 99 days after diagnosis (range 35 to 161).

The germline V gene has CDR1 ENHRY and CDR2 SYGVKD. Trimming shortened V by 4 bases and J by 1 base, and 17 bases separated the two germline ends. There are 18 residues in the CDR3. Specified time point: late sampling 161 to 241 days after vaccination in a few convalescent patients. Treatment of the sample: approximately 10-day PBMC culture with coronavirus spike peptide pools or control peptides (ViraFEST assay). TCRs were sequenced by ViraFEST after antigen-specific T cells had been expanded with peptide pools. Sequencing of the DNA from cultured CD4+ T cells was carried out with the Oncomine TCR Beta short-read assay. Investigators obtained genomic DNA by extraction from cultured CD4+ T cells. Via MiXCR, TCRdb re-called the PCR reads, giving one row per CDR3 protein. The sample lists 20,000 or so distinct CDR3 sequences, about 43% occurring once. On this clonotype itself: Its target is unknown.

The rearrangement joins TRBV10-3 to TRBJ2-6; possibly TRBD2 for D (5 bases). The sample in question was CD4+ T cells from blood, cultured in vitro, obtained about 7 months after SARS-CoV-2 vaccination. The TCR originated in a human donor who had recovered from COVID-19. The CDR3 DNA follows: TGTGCCATCAGTGTTGTTCCGGGGAGCTTGTCTGGGGCCAACGTCCTGACTTTC. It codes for CAISVVPGSLSGANVLTF.